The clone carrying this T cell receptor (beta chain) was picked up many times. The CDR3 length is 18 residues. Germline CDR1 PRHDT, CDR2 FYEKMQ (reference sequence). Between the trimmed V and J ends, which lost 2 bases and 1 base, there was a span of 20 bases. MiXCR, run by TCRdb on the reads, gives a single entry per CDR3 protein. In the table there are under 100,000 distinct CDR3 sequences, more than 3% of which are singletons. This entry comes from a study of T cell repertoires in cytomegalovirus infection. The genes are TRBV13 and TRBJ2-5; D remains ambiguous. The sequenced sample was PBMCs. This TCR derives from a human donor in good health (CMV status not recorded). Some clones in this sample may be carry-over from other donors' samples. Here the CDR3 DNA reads TGTGCCAGCAGCTTAAGTCGGAGAAAAATCGCTAGCCAAGAGACCCAGTACTTC. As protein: CASSLSRRKIASQETQYF.